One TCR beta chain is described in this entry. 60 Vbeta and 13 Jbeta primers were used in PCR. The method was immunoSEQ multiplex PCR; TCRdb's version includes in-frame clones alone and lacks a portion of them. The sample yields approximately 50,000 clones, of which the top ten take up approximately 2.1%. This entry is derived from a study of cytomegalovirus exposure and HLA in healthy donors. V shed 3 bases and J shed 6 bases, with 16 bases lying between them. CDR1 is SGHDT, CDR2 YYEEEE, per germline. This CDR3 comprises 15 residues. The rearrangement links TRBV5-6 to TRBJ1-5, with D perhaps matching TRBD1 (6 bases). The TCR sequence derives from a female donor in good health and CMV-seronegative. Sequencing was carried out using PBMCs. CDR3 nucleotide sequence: TGTGCCAGCAGCTCCGTAAGGGGGTCAGTTCAGCCCCAGCATTTT. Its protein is CASSSVRGSVQPQHF.